This TCR beta chain stems from a study of OX40 agonist ivuxolimab in advanced cancers. Repertoires were generated with immunoSEQ multiplex PCR, while TCRdb's copy carries only in-frame clones and drops some. Among tens of thousands of clones, approximately 91% were seen once, and the ten largest hold around 4.2%. The CDR3 runs to 12 residues. The V and J ends lost 3 bases and 6 bases respectively, with 8 bases between them. The chain has TRBV23-1 and TRBJ2-5, with no clear D. TRBV23-1 is assigned to the ORF class and has an uncertain function. This clonotype was obtained from an adult with an advanced solid tumor such as melanoma, head and neck, liver or kidney cancer. The sequenced sample was CD4+ or CD8+ T cells sorted from blood, obtained in a trial of the OX40 agonist ivuxolimab. DNA for the CDR3: TGCGCCAGCAGTCAGGGCCGTAAGACCCAGTACTTC. It encodes CASSQGRKTQYF.